The 25 T cell receptor beta chains listed next were all sequenced from one sample in a study of blood T cell repertoires in COVID-19 (dated by TCRdb to the early 2020s). The library was prepared using the immunoSEQ multiplex PCR assay. This immuneACCESS table, as held by TCRdb, lists in-frame sequences with V and J called but not all clones. Of the missing ones, under half trace to an unresolved V gene in checked studies; the others have no known cause. Here the sample has fewer than 250,000 clones; 70% to 85% occur a single time. Of the sample, 3.2% is held by the ten largest clones. The sequenced sample was PBMCs or T cells enriched from blood (not recorded which). The receptors originated from a woman under 40 who had recovered from COVID-19.

The gene calls are TRBV5-4 and TRBJ2-7, with TRBD1 matching over 7 bases. The J segment lost 2 bases and the V segment lost 4 bases, leaving 12 bases of the junction unmatched. Germline V gene data show CDR1 as SGHNT and CDR2 as YYREEE (reference sequence). The CDR3 consists of 16 residues. As DNA, the CDR3 is TGTGCCAGCAGCCCCGATGGGTCCCAGGGGGCCTACGAGCAGTACGTC. Encoded protein: CASSPDGSQGAYEQYV.

This clone was seen only once. The genes are TRBV5-4 and TRBJ1-3; 12 nucleotides line up with TRBD1. The V gene end was trimmed by 4 bases and the J gene end by 4 bases; junction bases not matched to a gene: 6. The germline V gene encodes CDR1 SGHNT and CDR2 YYREEE (reference sequence). This CDR3 has 16 amino acids. The CDR3 is CASSRGTGGFGNTIYF. CDR3 bases: TGTGCCAGCAGCCGGGGGACAGGGGGCTTCGGAAACACCATATATTTT.

The rearrangement links TRBV5-4 to TRBJ2-7; 10 bases align to TRBD2. There are 17 residues in the CDR3. Losses at the gene ends were 0 bases for V and 7 bases for J; bases not matched to a gene: 13. Germline V CDR1 and CDR2: SGHNT, YYREEE (reference sequence). The CDR3 DNA follows: TGTGCCAGCAGCTTGGGGGGTGCTAGCGGGGGAGAGCGGGAGCAGTACGTC. As protein: CASSLGGASGGEREQYV.

As concerns this clone: A junction boundary mismatches the germline segment, possibly from a read error. The chain couples TRBV5-1 to TRBJ1-2, with 10 nucleotides matching TRBD1. The CDR3 spans 13 residues. In germline, CDR1 is SGHRS, CDR2 YFSETQ. DNA for the CDR3: TGCGCCAGCAGCTCGGACGGGACAGGGGCCACCTTCTTC. Its translation is CASSSDGTGATFF.

The J gene is TRBJ1-6, the V gene TRBV6-1, with TRBD1 as a possible D gene (5 bases). Germline-derived CDR1 and CDR2 are MNHNS and SASEGT. This CDR3 spans 15 amino acids. The V gene lost 2 bases and the J gene lost 7 bases, with 12 bases spanning the gap. The CDR3 reads CASSETRVGNSPLHF. The CDR3 coding sequence is TGTGCCAGCAGTGAAACCAGGGTTGGAAATTCACCCCTCCACTTT.

The count of this clone is one. This rearrangement joins TRBV7-6 to TRBJ2-7; 13 bases are shared with TRBD2. This CDR3 is built from 15 residues. The junction had 4 bases not matched to a gene; V was cut back by 1 base and J by 7 bases. Germline V CDR1 and CDR2: SGHVS, FNYEAQ. CDR3 DNA sequence: TGTGCCAGCAGCTTAGGGACTAGCGGGAGTGGGGAGCAGTACTTC. Translation gives CASSLGTSGSGEQYF.

The genes are TRBV4-1 and TRBJ2-5; 10 bases map to TRBD1. Germline values: CDR1 MGHRA, CDR2 YSYEKL. The V segment lost 1 base and the J segment 4 bases; nucleotides outside the gene matches: 6. The CDR3 loop spans 16 amino acids. The CDR3 DNA follows: TGCGCCAGCAGCCAAGCCGGGACAGGGGTTCGAGAGACCCAGTACTTC. Translation gives CASSQAGTGVRETQYF.

The genes are TRBV5-4 and TRBJ2-3; D is perhaps TRBD2 (5 bases). V was trimmed by 6 bases and J by 0 bases, leaving 8 bases between them. The CDR3 covers 13 residues. Germline V gives CDR1 SGHNT, CDR2 YYREEE (reference sequence). The CDR3 reads CASTSGSTDTQYF. The CDR3 nucleotides read TGTGCCAGCACCTCGGGGAGCACAGATACGCAGTATTTT.

This clone was seen more than once but under ten times. The chain recombines TRBV7-8 with TRBJ1-5; D not resolved. V lost 5 bases and J lost 6, with 14 bases in between. The CDR3 runs 14 residues. Germline V gives CDR1 SGHVS, CDR2 FQNEAQ. The CDR3 is CASSPRRAVQPQHF. In DNA form, the CDR3 reads TGTGCCAGCAGCCCCCGGCGTGCGGTTCAGCCCCAGCATTTT.

The chain is built from TRBV6-4 and TRBJ2-1; D might be TRBD1 (6 bases). The CDR3 extends over 15 amino acids. The V end lost 5 bases, the J end lost 5 bases, and 16 bases lay between the germline ends. From germline, CDR1 is MRHNA and CDR2 SNTAGT. This CDR3 is CASSYTGLGDNEQFF. The CDR3, as DNA: TGTGCCAGCAGTTACACAGGGTTGGGAGACAATGAGCAGTTCTTC.

The J gene is TRBJ1-6, the V gene TRBV3-1 (or the pseudogene TRBV3-2), with D possibly being TRBD1 (5 bases). V lost 8 bases and J 6 bases, leaving 17 bases between the germline ends. Germline loops: CDR1 LGHDT, CDR2 YNNKEL (reference sequence). CDR3 length equals 15 residues. CDR3 amino acids: CASCPGYWSNSPLHF. DNA for the CDR3: TGTGCCAGCTGCCCAGGGTATTGGAGTAATTCACCCCTCCACTTT.

V gene TRBV5-1 combines with J gene TRBJ1-5, with D maybe TRBD1 (6 bases). V lost 0 bases and J lost 3, with 7 bases in between. The length of the CDR3 is 14 residues. Germline loops: CDR1 SGHRS, CDR2 YFSETQ. This chain's CDR3 is CASSLGGLNQPQHF. The CDR3 DNA reads as TGCGCCAGCAGCTTGGGGGGGCTCAATCAGCCCCAGCATTTT.

The chain has TRBV5-1 and TRBJ1-5; possible D gene TRBD1, 5 bases. Germline V gene lookup returns CDR1 SGHRS and CDR2 YFSETQ. The length of the CDR3 is 15 residues. Trimming stripped 0 bases from V and 5 bases from J, with 12 bases between. CDR3 residues: CASSLGAGRDQPQHF. CDR3 sequence (DNA): TGCGCCAGCAGCTTGGGGGCAGGGAGGGATCAGCCCCAGCATTTT.

This clone has only a few counts. The genes are TRBV15 and TRBJ2-2; D gene ambiguous. There are 12 residues in the CDR3. V was trimmed by 5 bases and J by 5 bases, leaving 6 bases between them. CDR1 and CDR2 (germline): LNHNV, YYDKDF (reference sequence). CDR3 sequence reads: CATSLQTGELFF. The CDR3 bases are TGTGCCACCAGCCTACAGACCGGGGAGCTGTTTTTT.

By sample share, this clone is medium-sized (0.01 to 0.1%). This sequence joins TRBV28 and TRBJ1-2; the D is unclear. Germline lookup yields CDR1 MDHEN and CDR2 SYDVKM. V lost 6 bases to trimming and J lost 0 bases, with 17 bases between them. The CDR3 extends over 16 amino acids. The CDR3 loop reads CASSLPVTLANYGYTF. The CDR3 DNA reads TGTGCCAGCAGCCTCCCGGTAACGTTAGCTAACTATGGCTACACCTTC.

This clone was found once. V gene TRBV5-1 combines with J gene TRBJ1-1; no reliable D call. CDR3 length equals 15 residues. V was pared by 6 bases and J by 1 base, with 16 bases between. Germline CDR1 SGHRS, CDR2 YFSETQ. This CDR3 reads CASNPVGRENTEAFF. CDR3 coding DNA: TGCGCCAGCAACCCTGTCGGACGGGAGAACACTGAAGCTTTCTTT. The whole variable domain, filled in from reference TRBV5-1 and TRBJ1-1, reads KAGVTQTPRYLIKTRGQQVTLSCSPISGHRSVSWYQQTPGQGLQFLFEYFSETQRNKGNFPGRFSGRQFSNSRSEMNVSTLELGDSALYLCASNPVGRENTEAFFGQGTRLTVV.

The chain carries TRBV2 and TRBJ2-1, with D unclear. Germline CDR1 is SNHLY and CDR2 is FYNNEI. The CDR3 is 12 amino acids. Trimming shortened V by 2 bases and J by 10 bases, and 9 bases separated the two germline ends. CDR3 DNA sequence: TGTGCCAGCAGTGAAACTTTCTGGGAGCAGTTCTTC. Translation gives CASSETFWEQFF.

The chain has TRBV5-4 and TRBJ1-1; D not certain. V was pared by 1 base and J by 1 base, with 5 bases between. Germline CDR1 SGHNT, CDR2 YYREEE (reference sequence). CDR3 length: 13 amino acids. CDR3 residues: CASSLKRNTEAFF. For the CDR3, the DNA is TGTGCCAGCAGCTTGAAGCGGAACACTGAAGCTTTCTTT.

The chain carries TRBV6-2 or TRBV6-3 and TRBJ2-2; TRBD2 aligns across 13 bases. The CDR3 has 21 amino acids. V dropped 2 bases and J dropped 4; count of bases not matched to a gene: 16. Looked up from germline, CDR1 is MNHEY and CDR2 is SVGEGT. The CDR3 spells CASSYPYQGLAGLSSTGELFF. CDR3 nucleotides: TGTGCCAGCAGTTACCCGTATCAGGGACTAGCGGGGCTATCGAGCACCGGGGAGCTGTTTTTT.

The gene calls are TRBV7-9 and TRBJ1-5, with 7 positions matching TRBD1. CDR3 length equals 13 residues. The germline V gene encodes CDR1 SEHNR and CDR2 FQNEAQ (reference sequence). V lost 5 bases to trimming and J lost 12 bases; unmatched junction nucleotides: 10. Here the CDR3 DNA reads TGTGCCAGCAGCCCCGATCCAGGGGGGAACCAGCATTTT. This gives the protein CASSPDPGGNQHF.

The sample holds many counts of this clone. This chain connects TRBV5-1 to TRBJ1-1; 8 bases match TRBD1. V lost 2 bases to trimming and J lost 6 bases; unmatched junction nucleotides: 15. The length of the CDR3 is 17 residues. Germline CDR1 SGHRS, CDR2 YFSETQ. The CDR3 loop is CASSLTGQALLSAEAFF. The CDR3 DNA reads TGCGCCAGCAGCTTAACGGGACAGGCTTTACTGTCGGCTGAAGCTTTCTTT. The whole variable domain, filled in from reference TRBV5-1 and TRBJ1-1, reads KAGVTQTPRYLIKTRGQQVTLSCSPISGHRSVSWYQQTPGQGLQFLFEYFSETQRNKGNFPGRFSGRQFSNSRSEMNVSTLELGDSALYLCASSLTGQALLSAEAFFGQGTRLTVV.

The gene calls are TRBV19 and TRBJ1-2; 8 nucleotides line up with TRBD1. Germline CDR1 is LNHDA and CDR2 is SQIVND (reference sequence). The CDR3 runs 14 residues. V was pared by 4 bases and J by 4 bases, with 5 bases of the junction left unmatched. The CDR3 here is CASSTTGVGYGYTF. In DNA, the CDR3 is TGTGCCAGTAGTACGACAGGGGTGGGCTATGGCTACACCTTC.

This clone has only one observation. This chain links TRBV7-6 with TRBJ1-4, with TRBD1 matching 10 bases. The CDR3 consists of 16 residues. The ends lost 5 bases at V and 8 bases at J; junction bases unmatched: 11. The germline CDR1 and CDR2 sequences are SGHVS and FNYEAQ. CDR3 nucleotide sequence: TGTGCCAGCAGCCCTGACCGGGACAGGGGCTGGGAAAAACTGTTTTTT. It encodes CASSPDRDRGWEKLFF.

The chain links TRBV7-9 to TRBJ2-5; D possibly corresponds to TRBD1 (6 bases). In germline, CDR1 is SEHNR, CDR2 FQNEAQ (reference sequence). V was trimmed by 1 base and J by 3 bases, leaving 12 bases between them. This CDR3 has 15 amino acids. The CDR3 coding sequence is TGTGCCAGCAGCTTAGAACAGGGAGTAAAAGAGACCCAGTACTTC. Translation: CASSLEQGVKETQYF.

V and J are TRBV7-2 and TRBJ2-1, with TRBD2 matching 9 bases. In germline, CDR1 is SGHTA, CDR2 FQGNSA. Unmatched junction bases numbered 9, after V lost 8 bases and J lost 7 bases. The CDR3 is made up of 14 amino acids. CDR3 in amino acids: CASQAGGSTNEQFF. DNA of the CDR3: TGTGCCAGCCAAGCGGGGGGCTCCACAAATGAGCAGTTCTTC.